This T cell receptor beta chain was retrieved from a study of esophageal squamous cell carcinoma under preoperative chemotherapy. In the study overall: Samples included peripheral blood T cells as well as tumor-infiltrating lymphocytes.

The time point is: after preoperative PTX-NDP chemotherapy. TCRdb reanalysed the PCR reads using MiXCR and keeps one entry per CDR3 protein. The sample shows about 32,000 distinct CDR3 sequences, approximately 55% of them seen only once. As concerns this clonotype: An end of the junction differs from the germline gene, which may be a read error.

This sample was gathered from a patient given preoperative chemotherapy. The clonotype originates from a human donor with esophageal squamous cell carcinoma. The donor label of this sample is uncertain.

The CDR3 reads CASSDLGLGAKNTQYF. For the CDR3, the DNA is TGTGCGAGCAGCGACCTGGGGCTGGGAGCCAAAAACACGCAGTACTTC. The chain uses TRBV7-8 and TRBJ2-4; tentatively, D is TRBD1 or TRBD2 (5 bases each). Germline V gives CDR1 SGHVS, CDR2 FQNEAQ. The CDR3 is made up of 16 amino acids.